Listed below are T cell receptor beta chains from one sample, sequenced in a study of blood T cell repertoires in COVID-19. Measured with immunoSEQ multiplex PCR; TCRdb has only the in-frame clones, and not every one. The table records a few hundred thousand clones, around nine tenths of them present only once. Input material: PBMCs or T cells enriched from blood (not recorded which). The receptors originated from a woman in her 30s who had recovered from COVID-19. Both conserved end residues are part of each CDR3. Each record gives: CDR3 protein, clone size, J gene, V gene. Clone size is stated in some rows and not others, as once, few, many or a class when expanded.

CDR3 protein: CASLVRVEAFF; clone size: -; J gene: TRBJ1-1; V gene: TRBV2
CDR3 protein: CATTRGNSYGYTF; clone size: few; J gene: TRBJ1-2; V gene: TRBV2
CDR3 protein: CASSKENPSGGYNEQFF; clone size: -; J gene: TRBJ2-1; V gene: TRBV21-1
CDR3 protein: CASSSIQGALSGNTIYF; clone size: -; J gene: TRBJ1-3; V gene: TRBV11-2
CDR3 protein: CASRLAGGMNEQFF; clone size: -; J gene: TRBJ2-1; V gene: TRBV11-2
CDR3 protein: CASSQRKGQTNRGEKLFF; clone size: few; J gene: TRBJ1-4; V gene: TRBV14
CDR3 protein: CASRWTGGTYEQYF; clone size: -; J gene: TRBJ2-7; V gene: TRBV28
CDR3 protein: CASSGSTSETQYF; clone size: -; J gene: TRBJ2-5; V gene: TRBV19
CDR3 protein: CASSFQEGRGDTQYF; clone size: -; J gene: TRBJ2-3; V gene: TRBV5-1
CDR3 protein: CSAEELGEQFF; clone size: -; J gene: TRBJ2-1; V gene: TRBV20-1
CDR3 protein: CASIQGGPSSGNTIYF; clone size: once; J gene: TRBJ1-3; V gene: TRBV28
CDR3 protein: CASSLAEVYEQYF; clone size: once; J gene: TRBJ2-7; V gene: TRBV11-2
CDR3 protein: CASGTRYPQHF; clone size: -; J gene: TRBJ1-5; V gene: TRBV28
CDR3 protein: CASSSRRGGELFF; clone size: -; J gene: TRBJ2-2; V gene: TRBV7-3
CDR3 protein: CASMGGYEQYF; clone size: few; J gene: TRBJ2-7; V gene: TRBV2
CDR3 protein: CATSEPNDRDGYTF; clone size: -; J gene: TRBJ1-2; V gene: TRBV24-1
CDR3 protein: CASSLLPGLAVPRRSAETQYF; clone size: -; J gene: TRBJ2-5; V gene: TRBV7-8
CDR3 protein: CASSIGDRGYEQYF; clone size: -; J gene: TRBJ2-7; V gene: TRBV19
CDR3 protein: CASSGGQNEKLFF; clone size: -; J gene: TRBJ1-4; V gene: TRBV18
CDR3 protein: CASSQRPQFSGELFF; clone size: -; J gene: TRBJ2-2; V gene: TRBV3-1/TRBV3-2
CDR3 protein: CASSPLVAGFPGELFF; clone size: -; J gene: TRBJ2-2; V gene: TRBV7-8
CDR3 protein: CASSSQGLSNQPQHF; clone size: -; J gene: TRBJ1-5; V gene: TRBV5-8